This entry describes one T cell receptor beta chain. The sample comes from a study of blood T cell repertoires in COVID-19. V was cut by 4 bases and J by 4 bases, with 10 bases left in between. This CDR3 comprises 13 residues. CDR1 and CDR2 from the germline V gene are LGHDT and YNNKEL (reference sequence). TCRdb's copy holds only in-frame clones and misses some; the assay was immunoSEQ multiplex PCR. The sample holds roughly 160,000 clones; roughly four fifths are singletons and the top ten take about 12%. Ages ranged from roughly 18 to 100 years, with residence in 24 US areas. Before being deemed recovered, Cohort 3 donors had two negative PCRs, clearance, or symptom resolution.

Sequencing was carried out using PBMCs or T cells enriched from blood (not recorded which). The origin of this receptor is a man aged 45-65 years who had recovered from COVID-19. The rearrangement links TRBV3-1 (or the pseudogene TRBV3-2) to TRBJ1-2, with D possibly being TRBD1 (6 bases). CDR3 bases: TGTGCCAGCAGCCCGATACAGGGCTATGGCTACACCTTC. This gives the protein CASSPIQGYGYTF.